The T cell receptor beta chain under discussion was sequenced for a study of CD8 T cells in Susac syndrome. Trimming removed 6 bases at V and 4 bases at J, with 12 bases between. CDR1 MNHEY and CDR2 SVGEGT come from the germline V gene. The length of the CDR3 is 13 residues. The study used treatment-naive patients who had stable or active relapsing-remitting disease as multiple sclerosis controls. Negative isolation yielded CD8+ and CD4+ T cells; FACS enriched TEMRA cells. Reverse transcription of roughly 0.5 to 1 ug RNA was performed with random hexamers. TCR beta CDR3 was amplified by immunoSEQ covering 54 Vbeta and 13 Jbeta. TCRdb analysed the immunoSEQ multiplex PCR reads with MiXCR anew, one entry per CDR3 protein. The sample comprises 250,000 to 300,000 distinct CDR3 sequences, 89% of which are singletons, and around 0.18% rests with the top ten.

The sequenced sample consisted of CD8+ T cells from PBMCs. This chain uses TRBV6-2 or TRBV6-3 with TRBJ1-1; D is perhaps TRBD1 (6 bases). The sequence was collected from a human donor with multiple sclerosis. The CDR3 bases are TGTGCCAGCAGCCCCCCAGGGGTCACTGAAGCTTTCTTT. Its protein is CASSPPGVTEAFF.